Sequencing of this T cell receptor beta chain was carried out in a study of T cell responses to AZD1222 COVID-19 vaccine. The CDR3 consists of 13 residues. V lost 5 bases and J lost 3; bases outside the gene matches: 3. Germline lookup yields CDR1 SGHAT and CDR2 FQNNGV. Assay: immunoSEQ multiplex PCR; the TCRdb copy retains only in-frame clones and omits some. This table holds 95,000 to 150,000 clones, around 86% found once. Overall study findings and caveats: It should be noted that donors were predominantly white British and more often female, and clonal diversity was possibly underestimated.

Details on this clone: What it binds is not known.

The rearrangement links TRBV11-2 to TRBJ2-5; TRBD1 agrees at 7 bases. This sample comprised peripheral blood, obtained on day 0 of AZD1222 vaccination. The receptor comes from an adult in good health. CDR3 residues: CASSRDREETQYF. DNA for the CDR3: TGTGCCAGCAGCAGAGACAGGGAAGAGACCCAGTACTTC.